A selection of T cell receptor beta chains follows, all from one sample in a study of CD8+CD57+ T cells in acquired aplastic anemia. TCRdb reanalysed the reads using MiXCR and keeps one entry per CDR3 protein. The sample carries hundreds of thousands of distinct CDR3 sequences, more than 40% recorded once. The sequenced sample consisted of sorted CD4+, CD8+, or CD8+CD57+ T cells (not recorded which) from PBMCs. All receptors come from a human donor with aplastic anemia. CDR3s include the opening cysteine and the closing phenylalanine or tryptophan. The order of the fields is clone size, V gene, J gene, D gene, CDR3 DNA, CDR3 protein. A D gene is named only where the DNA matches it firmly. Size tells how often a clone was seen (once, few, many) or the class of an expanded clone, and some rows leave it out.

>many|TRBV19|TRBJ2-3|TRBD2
TGTGCCAGTAGTATATCCCAAGAGCGGGGGGGAACAGATACGCAGTATTTT
CASSISQERGGTDTQYF
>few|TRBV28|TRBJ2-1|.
TGTGCCAGCAGTTTAGGGGGGGCTGGCAATGAGCAGTTCTTC
CASSLGGAGNEQFF
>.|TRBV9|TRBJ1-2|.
TGTGCCAGCAGCGTAGGTCAGGGACTCTATGGCTACACCTTC
CASSVGQGLYGYTF
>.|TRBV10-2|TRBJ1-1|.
TGCGCCAGCAGTGACGGTCTGAACACTGAAGCTTTCTTT
CASSDGLNTEAFF
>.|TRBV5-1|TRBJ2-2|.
TGCGCCAGCAGCTTGTATGCGGCGGCCCGCCCCACCGGGGAGCTGTTTTTT
CASSLYAAARPTGELFF
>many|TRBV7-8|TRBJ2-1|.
TGTGCCAGCAGCTCCGGGACACTACCCCTCAATGAGCAGTTCTTC
CASSSGTLPLNEQFF
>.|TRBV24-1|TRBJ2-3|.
TGTGCCACCAGTGAGAAAGGGGATCCCACAGATACGCAGTATTTT
CATSEKGDPTDTQYF
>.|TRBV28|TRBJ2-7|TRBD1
TGTGCCAGCAGCACTCAAGGTCCGGGACAGACCTCCTACGAGCAGTACTTC
CASSTQGPGQTSYEQYF
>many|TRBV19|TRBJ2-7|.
TGTGCCAGTAGTATGAATCTAGTCGATGAGCAGTACTTC
CASSMNLVDEQYF
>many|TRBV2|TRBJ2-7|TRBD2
TGTGCCAGCAGTGAAGGCGGGAGTAAATACGAGCAGTACTTC
CASSEGGSKYEQYF
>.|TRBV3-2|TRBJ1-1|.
TGTGCCAGCAGCCAAGGGAGGGACCCCGAAGCTTTCTTT
CASSQGRDPEAFF
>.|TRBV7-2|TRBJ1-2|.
TGTGCCAGCAGCTTGCAACAGGGAGGCTATGGCTACACCTTC
CASSLQQGGYGYTF
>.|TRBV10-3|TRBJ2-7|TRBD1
TGTGCCATCCACAGGGGTCTCAACTACGAGCAGTACTTC
CAIHRGLNYEQYF
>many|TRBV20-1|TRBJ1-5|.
TGCAGTGCTAGGGGTCAGGCCAATCAGCCCCAGCATTTT
CSARGQANQPQHF
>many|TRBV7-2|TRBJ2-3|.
TGTGCCAGCAGCCTCAATCCCACAGATACGCAGTATTTT
CASSLNPTDTQYF
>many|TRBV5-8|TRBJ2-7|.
TGTGCCAGCAGGATGACAGTTCTTGGCGAGCAGTACTTC
CASRMTVLGEQYF
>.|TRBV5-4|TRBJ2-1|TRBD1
TGTGCCAGCAGCTTGGCCATCGGGACAGCAGGGGACAATGAGCAGTTCTTC
CASSLAIGTAGDNEQFF
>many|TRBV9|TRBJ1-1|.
TGTGCCAGCAGCCCCCAGGACAGGAACACTGAAGCTTTCTTT
CASSPQDRNTEAFF
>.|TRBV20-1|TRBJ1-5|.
TGCAGTGCTAACAGGGTCGATCAGCCCCAGCATTTT
CSANRVDQPQHF
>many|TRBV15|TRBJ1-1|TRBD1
TGTGCCACCAGCAGAGACGGGGACAGAGACACTGAAGCTTTCTTT
CATSRDGDRDTEAFF
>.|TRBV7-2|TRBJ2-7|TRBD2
TGTGCCAGCAGCCGACGTTGGACTAGCGACGAGCAGTACTTC
CASSRRWTSDEQYF
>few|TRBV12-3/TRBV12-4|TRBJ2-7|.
TGTGCCAGCAGTTTGAACTTACGGGAGCAGTACTTC
CASSLNLREQYF
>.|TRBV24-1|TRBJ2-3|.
TGTGCCACCAGTGATTTGGACAGGGACACCGGGGGGGCAGATACGCAGTATTTT
CATSDLDRDTGGADTQYF
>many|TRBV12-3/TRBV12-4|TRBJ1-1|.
TGTGCCAGCAGTCGGGGGCGCTCGATTCTGAACACTGAAGCTTTCTTT
CASSRGRSILNTEAFF
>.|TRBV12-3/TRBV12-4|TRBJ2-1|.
TGTGCCAGCAGCTTACTCAGGGCACCCTACGAGCAGTTCTTC
CASSLLRAPYEQFF
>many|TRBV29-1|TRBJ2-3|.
TGCAGCGTTGACCCCAGCGCAGATAGCACAGATACGCAGTATTTT
CSVDPSADSTDTQYF
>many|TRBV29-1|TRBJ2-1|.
TGCAGCGTTGAAGGTGACAGAGCTAGGGATGAGCAGTTCTTC
CSVEGDRARDEQFF
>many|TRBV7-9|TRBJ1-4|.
TGTGCCAGCAGCTCGGCCCACAGGGATGAAAAACTGTTTTTT
CASSSAHRDEKLFF
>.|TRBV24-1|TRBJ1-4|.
TGTGCCACCAGTTCGACAGGTGAAAAACTGTTTTTT
CATSSTGEKLFF
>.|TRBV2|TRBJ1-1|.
TGTGCCAGCAGTGTCGACGGGACGGTGAACACTGAAGCTTTCTTT
CASSVDGTVNTEAFF
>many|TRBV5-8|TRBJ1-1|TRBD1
TGTGCCAGCAGGTGGACAGGGAAAAACACTGAAGCTTTCTTT
CASRWTGKNTEAFF
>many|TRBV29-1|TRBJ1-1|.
TGCAGCGCAGAGGTCACTGAAGCTTTCTTT
CSAEVTEAFF
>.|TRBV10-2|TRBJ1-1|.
TGCGCCAGCAGGGGGCTGACAGTGAACACTGAAGCTTTCTTT
CASRGLTVNTEAFF
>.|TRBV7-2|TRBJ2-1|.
TGTGCCAGCAGCTCCTTTCCGAGGGGGGCAGATGAGCAGTTCTTC
CASSSFPRGADEQFF
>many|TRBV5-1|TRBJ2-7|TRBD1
TGCGCCAGCAGCTTGGGAGGGGGCGCCCTTTATTACGAGCAGTACTTC
CASSLGGGALYYEQYF
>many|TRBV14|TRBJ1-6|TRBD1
TGTGCCAGCAGCCCACGGGACAGGGGTTTCTCATATTCACCCCTCCACTTT
CASSPRDRGFSYSPLHF
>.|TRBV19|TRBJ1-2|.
TGTGCCAGTAGTATAGGACAGTACCCTAACTATAGCTACACCTTC
CASSIGQYPNYSYTF
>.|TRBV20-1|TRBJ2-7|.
TGCAGTGCCAAGAGGCCCTCCTCCTACGAGCAGTACTTC
CSAKRPSSYEQYF
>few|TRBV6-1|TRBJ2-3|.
TGTGCCAGCAGTGAAGACATTACAGATACGCAATATTTT
CASSEDITDTQYF
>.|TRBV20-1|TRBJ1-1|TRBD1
TGCAGTGCTAGGCGGCAGGGGGCGATGGGAAACACTGAAGCTTTCTTT
CSARRQGAMGNTEAFF
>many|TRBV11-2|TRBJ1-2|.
TGTGCCAGCAGCCCTTCCGACAGCACTCCATATGGCTACACCTTC
CASSPSDSTPYGYTF
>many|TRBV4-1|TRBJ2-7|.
TGTGCCAGCAGCCAAGGTGTGGGGGAGCAGTACTTC
CASSQGVGEQYF
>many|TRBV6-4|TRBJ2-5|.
TGTGCCAGATCGGTCCCGGGCCCCCAAGAGACCCAGTACTTC
CARSVPGPQETQYF
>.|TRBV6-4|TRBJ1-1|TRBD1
TGTGCCAGCAGCCCTGGACAGGGAATTACGAACACTGAAGCTTTCTTT
CASSPGQGITNTEAFF
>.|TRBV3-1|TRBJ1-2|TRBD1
TGTGCCAGCAGCAGGGAACAGGGGGCCAATGGCTACACCTTC
CASSREQGANGYTF
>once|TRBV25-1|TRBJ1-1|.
TGTGCCAGCAGTGAACACCTTCAAGAAGTTGAAGCTTTCTTT
CASSEHLQEVEAFF
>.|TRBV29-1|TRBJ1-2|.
TGCAGCGTTGACATCGGCTACACCTTC
CSVDIGYTF
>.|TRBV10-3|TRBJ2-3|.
TGTGCCATCAGTGAGCGGGGGCAGGCTAGCACAGATACGCAGTATTTT
CAISERGQASTDTQYF
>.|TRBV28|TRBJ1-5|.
TGTGCCACCTCGACAGAGATACAGCCCCAGCATTTT
CATSTEIQPQHF
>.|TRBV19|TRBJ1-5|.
TGTGCCAGTAGTAAACCGGGAAGGGGAGATCAGCCCCAGCATTTT
CASSKPGRGDQPQHF
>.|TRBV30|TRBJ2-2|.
TGTGCCTGTCTCACGGGAGAGGCCGGGGAGCTGTTTTTT
CACLTGEAGELFF
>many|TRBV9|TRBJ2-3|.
TGTGCCAGCAGCGTAGACAGAGACAGCACAGATACGCAGTATTTT
CASSVDRDSTDTQYF
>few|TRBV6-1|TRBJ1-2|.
TGTGCCAGCAGGCAACCCCTGAACCTCGAGGACGGGTTCTATGGCTACACCTTC
CASRQPLNLEDGFYGYTF
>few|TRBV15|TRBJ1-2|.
TGTGCCACCAGCATAACGGGGCCTGTCTATGGCTACACCTTC
CATSITGPVYGYTF
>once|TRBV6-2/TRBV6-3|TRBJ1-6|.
TGTGCCAGTGGGGACTCGACCTATTCACCCCTCCACTTT
CASGDSTYSPLHF
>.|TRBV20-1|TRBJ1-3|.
TGCAGTGCCCAGAGAGACTCTGGAAACACCATATATTTT
CSAQRDSGNTIYF
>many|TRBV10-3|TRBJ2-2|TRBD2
TGTGCCATCAAGTCCTTGGGGAGGGGAGATGCCGGGGAGCTGTTTTTT
CAIKSLGRGDAGELFF
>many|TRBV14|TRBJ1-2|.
TGTGCCAGCAGCCAAGATTTTAGAGACGGCAGGGACTATGGCTACACCTTC
CASSQDFRDGRDYGYTF
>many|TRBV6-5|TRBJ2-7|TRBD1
TGTGCCAGCAGCCGGGCCCGGACAGGCCACTACGAGCAGTACTTC
CASSRARTGHYEQYF